This TCR beta chain was obtained from a study of cytomegalovirus exposure and HLA in healthy donors. Separate from the approximately 700-subject first cohort was the 120-subject validation cohort, to which the donors belonged. Only in-frame clones appear in the TCRdb table, and some are missing; sequencing was by immunoSEQ multiplex PCR. Among roughly 170,000 clones listed, approximately 84% were seen once. This receptor was taken from a young woman in good health and CMV-seropositive. Specimen: PBMCs.

In nucleotides, the CDR3 is TGTGCCACCTCAACTCCGGGAACCTACGAGCAGTACTTC. Its translation is CATSTPGTYEQYF. The genes are TRBV15 and TRBJ2-7; D perhaps matches TRBD2 (5 bases). V was shortened by 8 bases and J by 2 bases, with 13 bases between the two germline ends. CDR3 size: 13 residues. In germline, CDR1 is LNHNV, CDR2 YYDKDF (reference sequence).